These 2 T cell receptor beta chains were all obtained from the same sample, sequenced in a study of control samples from healthy donors and cancer patients. Some clones are missing from TCRdb's copy, which holds only in-frame ones; the method was immunoSEQ multiplex PCR. The top ten hold 4.5% to 7% of the sample, which has 100,000 to 150,000 clones, roughly 90% seen once. What was sequenced was blood. The source is a man younger than 35 in good health.

The chain carries TRBV6-5 and TRBJ1-1; TRBD1 might be the D (6 bases). CDR3 length equals 12 residues. Germline loops: CDR1 MNHEY, CDR2 SVGAGI. The ends were cut back, 6 bases at V and 11 bases at J, with 16 bases in the middle. Here the CDR3 DNA reads TGTGCCAGCAGCGGCTTTGGGGGCTGGGCTTTCTTT. Translating gives CASSGFGGWAFF.

This clone was picked up a small number of times. The chain carries TRBV2 and TRBJ1-1; D remains ambiguous. The length of the CDR3 is 12 residues. Germline V gene data show CDR1 as SNHLY and CDR2 as FYNNEI. V was clipped by 7 bases and J by 1 base, with 7 bases between them. Here the CDR3 DNA reads TGTGCCAGCACCGTATCGAACACTGAAGCTTTCTTT. This translates into CASTVSNTEAFF.